This T cell receptor (beta chain) emerged from a study of cytomegalovirus exposure and HLA in healthy donors (dated by TCRdb to 2016 to 2017). Notes on the research overall: An earlier analysis of several hundred of the donors reported 276 Gb of sequence data and 117 million unique TCR beta sequences obtained from about 179 million T cells. Roughly 320 gigabases of sequencing data and 75 million to 85 million unique TCR sequences made up an early release that covered over 550 HLA-typed donors. The genetic ancestry cluster associated with self-reported Caucasian donors included about 84% of the roughly 410 genotyped donors. The study aimed to test whether cataloging public T cell receptors could reveal signatures of past pathogen exposure. The study used immunosequencing to profile the T cell repertoires of 666 subjects and linked those repertoires to cytomegalovirus serostatus. Besides the first cohort of hundreds of subjects, a separate validation cohort made up of over 95 different subjects was used. To predict cytomegalovirus infection status, the study combined high-throughput TCR immunosequencing, statistical association of individual TCRs with disease status, and machine learning. A later analysis re-examined previously published TCR beta repertoires from more than 600 donors and added high-resolution HLA genotyping to investigate patterns of TCR occurrence. Rather than using new phenotypic data, the later analysis identified candidate immune exposures from TCR beta sequences and from how often those sequences occurred across donors. In an earlier analysis of roughly 540 of the donors, high-throughput TCR beta sequencing was used to judge whether each TCR beta V gene segment behaved as functional or pseudogenic. Donor age, sex, ethnicity and CMV serostatus were collected together with the repertoire data. A later genetic analysis used genome-wide SNP genotypes for 398 of the 666 donors, treating that subset as a discovery cohort. Every repertoire in the discovery cohort had been generated on one and the same sequencing platform. HLA typing covered class I and class II loci at four-digit resolution. The number of typed donors differed by locus: 629-630 for A, B, C, DRB1 and DQB1; about 520 for DQA1; about 600 for DPA1; and about 450 for DPB1. Because of strong linkage in the cohort, roughly five DR-DQ haplotypes were treated as single units for association and clustering. On average, over 200,000 unique TCR beta nucleotide sequences were sequenced per donor among roughly 430 genotyped donors of the cohort, with around 19% of those sequences being non-productive. The full study reports these points: In a later analysis, HLA-associated TCR beta chains were found to be more clonally expanded and to have lower generation probabilities than equally common non-associated chains. Only TCR beta chains were sequenced in this cohort, and the absence of alpha or paired-chain data limited detectable features. A further reported finding was that TCR beta sequences accurately predicted the HLA-A and HLA-B alleles for most subjects in the first cohort. In a later analysis, 15,000 to 20,000 TCR beta sequences were associated with specific HLA alleles at a false discovery rate of 0.05. Because some donors lacked HLA typing at each locus, the association tests relied only on the typed subset. Because counts were too low, under 20 rarely observed V segments, including chromosome 9 orphons, were left out of the earlier analysis of a few hundred of the donors. It was suggested by the authors that the approach could potentially be generalized to other disease states and immunological phenotypes. In a later analysis, TCR association rates were found to vary across HLA loci, with the most associated TCRs seen for DRB1 alleles and the fewest for HLA-C alleles. Immune exposure information for the cohort was limited to CMV serostatus. In a later analysis, several top co-occurrence clusters were reported to appear linked to parvovirus B19, influenza, CMV and Epstein-Barr virus. Cytomegalovirus status was reported to be diagnosed by the classifier with high specificity and sensitivity in both the original and validation cohorts. An earlier analysis of approximately 590 of the donors showed that most TCR beta V segments appeared in productive rearrangements either about 87% or about 30% of the time, which broadly matched IMGT annotations. Across donors, most TCR sequences were observed very rarely, whereas some public TCRs were present in many individuals. A cluster of highly shared sequence variants was judged likely to be a technical artifact of the sequencing pipeline. Presence/absence analyses assumed roughly uniform sequencing depth across donors, an assumption that may not hold. A later genetic analysis reported fewer N-insertions in productive TCRs among donors in an Asian-associated ancestry cluster than the roughly 620-donor mean. V-gene and J-gene trimming of TCR beta chains was associated with a missense DCLRE1C variant in a later genetic analysis, and the association was replicated in an independent cohort. Correlated functional status among segregating V segments might be attributable to linkage disequilibrium, but an unknown experimental factor could not be ruled out. In the study, some 160 TCR beta chains were listed as associated with cytomegalovirus. When HLA alleles, especially DR and DQ, strongly co-occurred, attributing TCR associations to individual alleles was difficult. According to a later analysis, most CMV-associated TCR beta chains appeared to be HLA-restricted, and the HLA associations seemed to be driven largely by CMV exposure. A few of the identified cytomegalovirus-associated TCR beta chains were confirmed in vitro to be specific for cytomegalovirus antigens. Some IMGT-functional V segments, including TRBV6-2 and TRBV6-3, could not be told apart with the 87-base-pair reads, so those segments were excluded.

The library was obtained by the immunoSEQ multiplex PCR assay. For the multiplex PCR, a mixture combining 60 forward primers for TCR Vbeta segments and 13 reverse primers for TCR Jbeta segments was used. A multiplex PCR assay on genomic DNA amplified the CDR3 region of rearranged TCR beta genes. On the Illumina HiSeq System, the amplified TCR beta libraries were sequenced as 87-base-pair reads. The paper's data handling went like this. A later analysis counted tens of millions of unique TCR beta chains across the 640 or so repertoires, and around 12 million of these chains were shared by at least two donors. Raw reads were error-corrected and collapsed into unique sequences by a nearest-neighbor algorithm in which closely related sequences were merged to remove PCR and sequencing errors. CDR3 sequences were aligned to IMGT reference sequences to assign V, D and J gene segments. For a sequence to be retained, a match of at least six nucleotides to both a V gene segment and a J gene segment was required. Rearrangements were classified as productive when the CDR3 lacked stop codons and remained in frame with V and J, and all other rearrangements were classified as non-productive. Following IMGT convention, CDR3 was defined as the stretch from the second conserved V-encoded cysteine up to the conserved J-encoded phenylalanine. In an earlier analysis of around 570 of the donors, sequences lacking an unambiguous match to a single V gene segment were excluded. In an earlier analysis of about 590 of the donors, a V segment was called functional when productive rearrangements were above 56.7%, and segregating when the standard deviation between donors exceeded 5%. A statistical classification framework was built for diagnosing cytomegalovirus status from the catalog of TCR beta chain sequences. In a later analysis, V and J genes were assigned by comparing TCR nucleotide sequences against IMGT/GENE-DB human TR gene sequences. A later analysis assigned CDR3 sequences and most-parsimonious VDJ recombination scenarios with the TCRdist pipeline. In a later analysis, each TCR beta chain was defined by its CDR3 amino acid sequence together with its V-gene family, and reads lacking a unique V-gene family were excluded. As a way to deal with suspected cross-contamination and a sequencing artifact, a later analysis dropped under 600 nucleotide sequences that were highly shared and had low generation probability. A later analysis calculated a clonal expansion index for each public chain from normalized within-repertoire ranks of inferred template counts. In a later analysis, generation probabilities were computed with a VDJ recombination model fitted to out-of-frame rearrangements, and the resulting probabilities were checked against IGoR. In a later analysis, hypergeometric tests were used to score TCR-TCR, TCR-HLA and TCR-CMV co-occurrence, with a repertoire-size bias correction applied to TCR pairs. False discovery rates were estimated in a later analysis by permuting HLA or CMV assignments 20 times. In a later analysis, co-occurring TCRs were grouped using DBSCAN, with TCRdist sequence similarity added in when clustering inside HLA-allele-positive subsets. For co-occurrence clustering, repertoires with fewer than 30,000 or more than 120,000 public chains were excluded, along with a handful of repertoires with anomalous nucleotide sharing. Not all clones reach the TCRdb copy of this immuneACCESS table, which keeps in-frame sequences only. Checked studies attribute under half of the gap to unresolved V genes and leave the rest unexplained. For V, J and clone size, that table is used; D and trimming come from the DNA. The sample table holds 120,000 or so clones, of which over 65% were seen once. The leading ten clones occupy 3% to 4.5% of the sample.

This clone appeared a few times. This clone's antigen is unknown. No per-base quality is available; no much larger clone lies one base away. The cohort comprised several hundred healthy bone marrow donors. All cohort members were sampled while nominally healthy, although unrecorded immune exposures were likely present. The donor tested CMV seropositive, placing the donor among the 289 seropositive members of the cohort. Each donor provided a peripheral blood sample, and peripheral blood mononuclear cells were used for TCR beta sequencing. Genomic DNA was extracted from the blood cell samples with the Qiagen DNeasy Blood Extraction Kit. The germline V gene (reference sequence) yields LNHNV for CDR1 and YYDKDF for CDR2. V and J are truncated by 5 bases and 4 bases respectively, leaving an intervening sequence of 9 bases. The CDR3 numbers 13 residues from cysteine through phenylalanine. The read is trimmed to its CDR3 DNA, 39 bases read in frame from base 1.

This chain joins TRBV15 to TRBJ1-5; the best D guess is TRBD1, with 5 bases matching. Sequencing input: PBMCs. This clonotype was sampled from a man in his forties in good health and CMV-seropositive. The DNA sequence reads TGTGCCACCAGCGGGAACAGGAATCAGCCCCAGCATTTT. Translated, it reads CATSGNRNQPQHF. The CDR3, completed at both ends by the reference TRBV15 and TRBJ1-5 genes, gives the full variable domain DAMVIQNPRYQVTQFGKPVTLSCSQTLNHNVMYWYQQKSSQAPKLLFHYYDKDFNNEADTPDNFQSRRPNTSFCFLDIRSPGLGDTAMYLCATSGNRNQPQHFGDGTRLSIL.